This T cell receptor (beta chain) was retrieved from a study of blood T cell repertoires in COVID-19. Study overall: Samples came from the United States, Italy and Spain, spanning acute and convalescent COVID-19. T cells, B-cell-depleted T cells, or PBMCs supplied cDNA or gDNA.

The V gene's germline CDR1 is MNHEY and CDR2 SVGAGI. V gave up 2 bases and J gave up 10 bases; unmatched junction bases: 10. The CDR3 runs 15 residues. The protocol was immunoSEQ multiplex PCR, while the TCRdb copy is restricted to in-frame clones and leaves out a portion. The table lists about 290,000 clones, about 89% of them singletons. Self-reported history from a screening survey and questionnaire set each donor's cohort. Recovered status applied to Cohort 3 donors who had two consecutive negative PCRs. It also applied to those with clearance or with symptom resolution. V gene TRBV6-5 combines with J gene TRBJ2-1; TRBD2 matches at 8 bases. Source material: PBMCs or T cells enriched from blood (not recorded which). The TCR comes from a woman between 40 and 50 years old who had recovered from COVID-19. DNA of the CDR3: TGTGCCAGCAGTTACGCCGGGACTAGAACGCGGGAGCAGTTCTTC. Residues: CASSYAGTRTREQFF.